The clone carrying this TCR beta chain was detected only a few times. Antigen specificity is unknown. This sample was taken from a study of T cells after yellow fever vaccination. Study-level information: SMART-Seq v4 Ultra Low Input prepared libraries from low-cell fractions. Study results and caveats: Clones that expanded after primary vaccination mostly reappeared after the booster (nearly 98% CD4, 80% to 90% CD8). The study noted that FACS-sorted repertoires could contain abundant clonotypes contaminating from the bulk population.

In making TCR cDNA, 5'RACE template switching added a universal primer site and UMIs to it. TCRdb used MiXCR to reprocess the 5' RACE reads, holding one entry per CDR3 protein. The sample has about 63,000 distinct CDR3 sequences, approximately 7% seen once. V dropped 3 bases and J dropped 5; count of bases not matched to a gene: 8. Germline V CDR1 and CDR2: SGHRS, YFSETQ. The CDR3 is 15 amino acids. This sequence joins TRBV5-1 and TRBJ2-5; 9 positions match TRBD2. This clonotype was sampled from a man aged 25-45 years who received the YFV17D yellow fever vaccine. Source: CD8+ T cells sorted from PBMCs, taken 15 days after the yellow fever booster vaccination. Here the CDR3 DNA reads TGCGCCAGCAGCTCCGGGACTAGCTCGGCCGAGACCCAGTACTTC. Its protein is CASSSGTSSAETQYF. Looking up the rest from reference TRBV5-1 and TRBJ2-5 gives the full variable domain: KAGVTQTPRYLIKTRGQQVTLSCSPISGHRSVSWYQQTPGQGLQFLFEYFSETQRNKGNFPGRFSGRQFSNSRSEMNVSTLELGDSALYLCASSSGTSSAETQYFGPGTRLLVL.